The clone carrying this TCR beta chain was detected once. The sample is drawn from a study of blood T cell repertoires in COVID-19. About the study: Sources were T cells, B-cell-depleted T cells, or PBMCs; the material itself was cDNA or gDNA.

With 4 bases removed from V and 4 bases from J, the gap between germline ends came to 11 bases. Germline V lookup: CDR1 MNHEY, CDR2 SVGEGT. The CDR3 sequence is 13 residues long. Original methodology: Reference gene primers were amplified, and this amplification served to estimate nucleated cell counts. TCRdb keeps only in-frame clones here, not all; method: immunoSEQ multiplex PCR. The DNA was the basis for D and trimming; V, J and clone size are from that table. The sample includes 60,000 to 95,000 clones, 90% of them seen just once. The chain couples TRBV6-2 or TRBV6-3 to TRBJ2-7, with TRBD2 as a possible D gene (6 bases). Sequencing used peripheral blood. This clonotype was obtained from a woman older than 75 with active or convalescent COVID-19. In DNA form, the CDR3 reads TGTGCCAGCAGTTCGCGCGGGGCTTACGAGCAGTACTTC. The encoded protein is CASSSRGAYEQYF.